These 19 T cell receptor beta chains were sequenced from one sample in a study of control samples from healthy donors and cancer patients. The data were produced by immunoSEQ multiplex PCR, yet TCRdb's version contains in-frame clones alone and is incomplete. The table includes 95,000 to 150,000 clones, roughly 90% detected once. The sample comprised blood. The receptor set was obtained from a man aged 45-60 years in good health.

This chain links TRBV10-3 with TRBJ1-3; D unclear. V was clipped by 6 bases and J by 0 bases, with 6 bases between them. The germline V gene encodes CDR1 ENHRY and CDR2 SYGVKD. This CDR3 has 13 amino acids. In DNA, the CDR3 is TGTGCCATCAGAGAGAGCTCTGGAAACACCATATATTTT. This codes for CAIRESSGNTIYF.

This clone occurred once. The chain recombines TRBV19 with TRBJ1-6, with D possibly matching TRBD1 (5 bases). Germline V gene data show CDR1 as LNHDA and CDR2 as SQIVND (reference sequence). V lost 5 bases to trimming and J lost 7 bases, with 9 bases between them. The CDR3 loop spans 13 amino acids. CDR3 sequence (DNA): TGTGCCAGTAGTGTACAGGTCAATTCACCCCTCCACTTT. It yields the protein CASSVQVNSPLHF.

The chain uses TRBV7-9 and TRBJ2-3; D gene ambiguous. The V and J ends lost 1 base and 2 bases respectively, with 10 bases between them. Germline V gene lookup returns CDR1 SEHNR and CDR2 FQNEAQ (reference sequence). The CDR3 loop spans 15 amino acids. The CDR3 bases are TGTGCCAGCAGCTTAGATCTTAACCCCACAGATACGCAGTATTTT. It specifies CASSLDLNPTDTQYF.

CDR3 DNA sequence: TGCGCCAGCAGCCGCGGACGGACCGGGGAGCTGTTTTTT. This sequence encodes CASSRGRTGELFF. The chain uses TRBV5-1 and TRBJ2-2; no definite D call. Deletions cut 4 bases from V and 5 bases from J, with 9 bases between. The CDR3 length is 13 residues. The germline CDR1 and CDR2 sequences are SGHRS and YFSETQ.

The chain carries TRBV23-1 and TRBJ1-6; 8 nucleotides align to TRBD1. TRBV23-1 is an open reading frame whose function is uncertain. The CDR3 extends over 15 amino acids. Trimming removed 4 bases from V and 6 bases from J; junction bases left unmatched: 5. DNA of the CDR3: TGCGCCAGCAGTCCGCAGGGGGCCGGTAATTCACCCCTCCACTTT. This sequence encodes CASSPQGAGNSPLHF.

V and J are TRBV15 and TRBJ2-5; either TRBD1 or TRBD2 may fit D (5 bases each). The CDR3 is 16 residues long. Germline V gene lookup returns CDR1 LNHNV and CDR2 YYDKDF (reference sequence). V lost 2 bases to trimming and J lost 2 bases, with 15 bases between them. The CDR3 bases are TGTGCCACCAGCAGAAACCCGGGACCGTCTCAAGAGACCCAGTACTTC. This sequence encodes CATSRNPGPSQETQYF.

The CDR3 loop is CASSQGDRGGTEAFF. In nucleotides, the CDR3 is TGCGCCAGCAGCCAAGGGGACAGGGGCGGCACTGAAGCTTTCTTT. This chain joins TRBV4-3 and TRBJ1-1, with 10 bases fitting TRBD1. Germline trimming cut 1 base from V and 4 bases from J; bases unmatched to any gene: 3. This CDR3 spans 15 amino acids. Germline V gene sequence: CDR1 LGHNA, CDR2 YSLEER.

V gene TRBV6-5 combines with J gene TRBJ2-5; D is perhaps TRBD1 or TRBD2 (7 bases each). The V gene's germline CDR1 is MNHEY and CDR2 SVGAGI. Trimming cost V 4 bases and J 2 bases, with 17 bases left between them. The CDR3 extends over 16 amino acids. The CDR3 loop reads CASSFSQGGEQETQYF. The CDR3 nucleotides read TGTGCCAGCAGTTTTTCTCAGGGGGGGGAACAAGAGACCCAGTACTTC.

Only a few counts were recorded for this clone. The V gene is TRBV6-5, the J gene TRBJ2-7; D uncertain. This CDR3 has 12 amino acids. The ends were cut back, 3 bases at V and 1 base at J, with 4 bases in the middle. The germline V gene encodes CDR1 MNHEY and CDR2 SVGAGI. The DNA for the CDR3 is TGTGCCAGCAGTTATCAGTCCTACGAGCAGTACTTC. It specifies CASSYQSYEQYF.

This clone was recorded only once. The chain carries TRBV18 and TRBJ1-1; no firm D call. V was cut by 0 bases and J by 2 bases, with 7 bases left in between. CDR3 length equals 14 residues. Germline V lookup: CDR1 KGHSH, CDR2 LQKENI. The CDR3 spells CASSPPGGNTEAFF. DNA of the CDR3: TGTGCCAGCTCACCACCGGGTGGTAACACTGAAGCTTTCTTT.

CDR3: CASSPLPGISGEKLFF. CDR3 nucleotide sequence: TGTGCCAGTAGTCCATTACCCGGGATAAGTGGAGAAAAACTGTTTTTT. The V call is TRBV19, the J call TRBJ1-4, with D unresolved. CDR3 length equals 16 residues. Germline V CDR1 and CDR2: LNHDA, SQIVND (reference sequence). V was trimmed by 5 bases and J by 8 bases, leaving 21 bases between them.

V and J are TRBV6-5 and TRBJ1-3; unclear D gene. This CDR3 region has 15 residues. Germline V gives CDR1 MNHEY, CDR2 SVGAGI. Trimming left V 4 bases short and J 0 bases short, with 10 bases between. As DNA, the CDR3 is TGTGCCAGCAGTTCCCCAGGCCGCTCTGGAAACACCATATATTTT. It is translated as CASSSPGRSGNTIYF.

The chain employs TRBV18 and TRBJ2-1; 11 nucleotides agree with TRBD2. Trimming took 0 bases from V and 3 from J; bases not matched to a gene: 10. CDR3 size: 19 residues. Germline V gene sequence: CDR1 KGHSH, CDR2 LQKENI. The CDR3 region has the DNA TGTGCCAGCTCACCACCGAATAGCGGGGGGGCATCCCGCTACAATGAGCAGTTCTTC. It encodes CASSPPNSGGASRYNEQFF.

This chain connects TRBV24-1 to TRBJ2-7; 7 nucleotides agree with TRBD1. This CDR3 is 14 amino acids long. Germline-derived CDR1 and CDR2 are KGHDR and SFDVKD. After removal of 3 bases from V and 5 bases from J, the junction contained 6 bases not matched to a gene. The CDR3 DNA sequence: TGTGCCACCAGTGATGAGGGACAGCGCAACGAGCAGTACTTC. Encoded protein: CATSDEGQRNEQYF.

The chain uses TRBV5-4 and TRBJ2-2, with 11 nucleotides matching TRBD1. The ends lost 4 bases at V and 5 bases at J; junction bases unmatched: 10. This CDR3 comprises 17 residues. Germline V gene data show CDR1 as SGHNT and CDR2 as YYREEE (reference sequence). The CDR3 coding sequence is TGTGCCAGCAGCACTGGACAGGGGGCTAGTAATACCGGGGAGCTGTTTTTT. Amino acid sequence: CASSTGQGASNTGELFF.

The chain recombines TRBV25-1 with TRBJ1-3; D gene uncertain. The CDR3 loop spans 14 amino acids. V gave up 3 bases and J gave up 2 bases, with 8 bases separating them. Germline V gives CDR1 MGHDK, CDR2 SYGVNS. The CDR3 DNA reads TGTGCCAGCAGTGAGGGTGCCCCTGGAAACACCATATATTTT. Its protein is CASSEGAPGNTIYF. The full variable domain, its missing parts supplied by reference TRBV25-1 and TRBJ1-3, is EADIYQTPRYLVIGTGKKITLECSQTMGHDKMYWYQQDPGMELHLIHYSYGVNSTEKGDLSSESTVSRIRTEHFPLTLESARPSHTSQYLCASSEGAPGNTIYFGEGSWLTVV.

In this sample, this clone turned up once. The genes are TRBV3-1 (or the pseudogene TRBV3-2) and TRBJ2-3; D may be TRBD2 (5 bases). The V end lost 8 bases, the J end lost 2 bases, and 20 bases lay between the germline ends. Per the germline V gene, CDR1 is LGHDT and CDR2 is YNNKEL (reference sequence). The CDR3 totals 16 residues. As DNA, the CDR3 is TGTGCCAGCTCCCTGAAGAGGGCAGCTAACACAGATACGCAGTATTTT. Protein sequence: CASSLKRAANTDTQYF.

This chain uses TRBV9 with TRBJ2-5, with TRBD2 matching over 7 bases. The CDR3 sequence is 14 residues long. With V trimmed by 4 bases and J by 1 base, 4 bases remained unmatched. Germline assignment: CDR1 SGDLS and CDR2 YYNGEE. The CDR3 loop reads CASSPRTSQETQYF. CDR3 in DNA: TGTGCCAGCAGCCCCAGGACTAGCCAAGAGACCCAGTACTTC.

The chain combines TRBV2 with TRBJ1-6, with 7 nucleotides matching TRBD1. V trimming: 3 bases; J trimming: 6 bases; junction bases outside the gene matches: 11. CDR3 length: 17 residues. CDR1 is SNHLY, CDR2 FYNNEI, per germline. CDR3: CASSDGGAGGANSPLHF. The CDR3 coding sequence is TGTGCCAGCAGTGACGGCGGTGCAGGGGGGGCTAATTCACCCCTCCACTTT.